This record concerns one T cell receptor beta chain sequence. Its target is not known. A read error may be the cause here, since a much bigger clone is one base away. The study made its TCR cDNA through 5'RACE template switching. That step introduced a universal primer site along with UMIs. MiXCR, run by TCRdb on the 5' RACE reads, gives a single entry per CDR3 protein. This sample has about 260,000 distinct CDR3 sequences, with 5.2% found just once. The entry originates in a study of T cells after yellow fever vaccination. Study information: The SMART-Seq v4 Ultra Low Input method served to prepare the low-cell-number fractions. Study-wide results and limits: Once the booster was given, most primary-vaccination clones reappeared, at just over 95% for CD4 and around 90% for CD8. The CD4 and CD8 compartments had a small share of their clonotypes in common.

Germline V gene data show CDR1 as LGHNA and CDR2 as YNFKEQ. The CDR3 has 18 amino acids. The rearrangement uses TRBV4-2 and TRBJ2-3; 9 bases align to TRBD2. The receptor comes from a man aged 18 to 30 who received the YFV17D yellow fever vaccine. The sample consisted of CD4+ T cells sorted from PBMCs, taken on the day of the yellow fever booster vaccination. CDR3 nucleotide sequence: TGTGCCAGGAGCCAAGTCCCCTCTCGCGGGGGGGCAGCAGATACGCAGTATTTT. Protein product: CARSQVPSRGGAADTQYF.